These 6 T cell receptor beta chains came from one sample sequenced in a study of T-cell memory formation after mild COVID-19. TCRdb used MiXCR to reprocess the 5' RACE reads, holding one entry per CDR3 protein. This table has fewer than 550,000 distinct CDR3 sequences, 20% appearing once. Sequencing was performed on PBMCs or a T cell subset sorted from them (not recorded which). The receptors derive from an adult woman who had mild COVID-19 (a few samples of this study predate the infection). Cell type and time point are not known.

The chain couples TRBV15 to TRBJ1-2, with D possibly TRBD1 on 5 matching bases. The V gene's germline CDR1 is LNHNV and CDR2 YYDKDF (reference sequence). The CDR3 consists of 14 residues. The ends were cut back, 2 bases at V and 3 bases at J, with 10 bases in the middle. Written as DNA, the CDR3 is TGTGCCACCAGCAGAATAGGGGAGCACTATGGCTACACCTTC. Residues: CATSRIGEHYGYTF.

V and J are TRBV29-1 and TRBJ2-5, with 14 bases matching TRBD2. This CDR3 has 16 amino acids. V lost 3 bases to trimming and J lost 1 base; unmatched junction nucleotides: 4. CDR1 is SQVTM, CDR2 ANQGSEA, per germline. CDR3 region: CSVEGLAGVTQETQYF. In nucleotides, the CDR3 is TGCAGCGTTGAGGGACTAGCGGGGGTTACCCAAGAGACCCAGTACTTC.

The CDR3 sequence is CSAHRAEQFF. The CDR3, as DNA: TGCAGCGCGCACAGGGCTGAGCAGTTCTTC. This chain uses TRBV29-1 with TRBJ2-1, with D possibly being TRBD1 (6 bases). V was clipped by 7 bases and J by 9 bases, with 10 bases between them. CDR3 length: 10 residues. CDR1 is SQVTM, CDR2 ANQGSEA, per germline.

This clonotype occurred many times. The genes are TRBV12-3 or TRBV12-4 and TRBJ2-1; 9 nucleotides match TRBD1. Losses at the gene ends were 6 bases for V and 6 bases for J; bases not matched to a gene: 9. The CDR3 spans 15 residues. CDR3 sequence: CASSQRDRDPNEQFF. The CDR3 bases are TGTGCCAGCAGCCAACGGGACAGGGACCCCAATGAGCAGTTCTTC.

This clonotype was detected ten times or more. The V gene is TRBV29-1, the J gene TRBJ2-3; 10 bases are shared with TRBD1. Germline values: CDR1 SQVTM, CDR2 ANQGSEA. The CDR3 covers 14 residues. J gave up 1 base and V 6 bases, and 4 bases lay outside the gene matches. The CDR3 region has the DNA TGCAGCGTAGTGGACAGGGGGGGCACAGATACGCAGTATTTT. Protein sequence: CSVVDRGGTDTQYF.

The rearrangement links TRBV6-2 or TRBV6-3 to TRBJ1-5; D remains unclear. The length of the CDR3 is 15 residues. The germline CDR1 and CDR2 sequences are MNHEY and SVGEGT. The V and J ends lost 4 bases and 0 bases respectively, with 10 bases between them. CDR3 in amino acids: CASSSKPDSNQPQHF. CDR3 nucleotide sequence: TGTGCCAGCAGTTCCAAGCCCGATAGCAATCAGCCCCAGCATTTT.